This T cell receptor beta chain was captured by sequencing in a study of early T cells in non-severe SARS-CoV-2 infection. Across the whole study: Sequenced material consisted of bulk RNA (from unsorted whole blood), and chains were unpaired. Study-level results: Database matching using VDJdb favored anti-spike CD8 responses, with private and CD4 specificities left missing.

The TCR library protocol was used to attach unique molecular identifiers. These identifiers were attached to individual cDNA molecules. TCRdb ran MiXCR on the 5' RACE reads and lists one entry per CDR3 protein. This table holds about 83,000 distinct CDR3 sequences, around an eighth found once. About this clonotype itself: Its antigen is still unknown.

Trimming took off 3 bases at V and 4 bases at J, with 13 bases between the two ends. The CDR3 sequence is 15 residues long. The receptor was isolated from an adult who was a healthcare worker with PCR-confirmed SARS-CoV-2 infection or an uninfected control (not recorded which). The J gene is TRBJ1-3, the V gene TRBV12-3 or TRBV12-4; D gene unclear. The sample comprised whole blood. CDR3 sequence: CASSFGPSSGNTIYF. CDR3 bases: TGTGCCAGCAGTTTCGGACCTAGTTCAGGAAACACCATATATTTT.